The rows below give T cell receptor beta chains drawn from one sample of a study of control samples from healthy donors and cancer patients. Some clones are missing from TCRdb's copy, which holds only in-frame ones; the method was immunoSEQ multiplex PCR. The data contain around 130,000 clones, nearly 90% of them seen just once; the ten biggest clones take up about 3.2%. Source material: blood. The origin of the receptors is a man aged 50-60 years in good health. Both conserved end residues are trimmed from each CDR3. Clone size, where shown, is once, few, many, or a class for clones that have expanded.

J gene	clone size	V gene	CDR3 protein
TRBJ2-2	.	TRBV19	ASSHRAGELF
TRBJ2-3	.	TRBV7-8	ASSSTGQSTDTQY
TRBJ2-2	.	TRBV5-1	ASSLAGQGPTGELF
TRBJ1-5	.	TRBV30	AWTARADQPQH
TRBJ1-1	once	TRBV10-2	ASSEMNTEAF
TRBJ2-7	.	TRBV30	AWSTPNGGQY
TRBJ1-4	.	TRBV2	ASSDLGSEKLF
TRBJ2-7	once	TRBV19	ASSITAGGGEQY
TRBJ2-6	.	TRBV2	ASRETGGAGANVLT
TRBJ2-1	.	TRBV29-1	SVDTPDRGRNEQF
TRBJ2-1	.	TRBV5-1	ASSTTSGASNEQF
TRBJ2-2	.	TRBV7-9	ASSLYTGIWFSGELF
TRBJ1-2	.	TRBV5-1	ASSLGGQENYGYT
TRBJ1-2	.	TRBV10-3	AISPGQGARSYT
TRBJ2-7	.	TRBV12-3/TRBV12-4	ASSLGESYEQY
TRBJ2-7	few	TRBV2	ASSEQLYEQY
TRBJ2-7	.	TRBV18	ASSYLRPHEQY
TRBJ2-1	.	TRBV7-9	ASSPRDRGGWESYNEQF
TRBJ2-3	.	TRBV6-5	ASSSTWGGARDTQY
TRBJ2-5	once	TRBV5-1	ASSLSGGAWETQY
TRBJ2-2	once	TRBV19	ASSGGAFMPTGELF
TRBJ2-5	.	TRBV19	ASSPLLAAQETQY
TRBJ2-3	.	TRBV2	ANPGTGSTDTQY
TRBJ2-5	.	TRBV9	ASRSPGGEETQY
TRBJ1-2	.	TRBV27	ASSFSFKSDGYT
TRBJ2-1	.	TRBV30	ASSRAYEQF
TRBJ1-5	.	TRBV23-1	ASSQSFWGSRYSNQPQH
TRBJ2-5	.	TRBV3-1/TRBV3-2	ASSQGPRGGRETQY
TRBJ1-2	.	TRBV19	ASSTPETESYGYT
TRBJ2-2	.	TRBV5-1	ASSYGLANTGELF
TRBJ2-5	once	TRBV7-3	ASSPTGTGYETQY
TRBJ1-4	.	TRBV5-1	ASSTGTGGEGLF
TRBJ1-1	.	TRBV19	ASGLAYTEAF
TRBJ2-3	.	TRBV7-9	ASTEGAGNIADTQY
TRBJ2-4	.	TRBV12-3/TRBV12-4	ASSTGLPAIQY
TRBJ1-6	.	TRBV28	ASTLGGAGNSPLH
TRBJ1-4	once	TRBV2	ASRQEITNEKLF
TRBJ1-6	.	TRBV5-1	ASSLVPVEYNSPLH
TRBJ1-2	.	TRBV12-3/TRBV12-4	ASSFGTNYGYT
TRBJ2-7	.	TRBV28	ASSLSGGGTYEQY
TRBJ2-4	once	TRBV5-1	ASSLGVLAKNIQY
TRBJ2-1	few	TRBV20-1	SASLGNEQF
TRBJ2-5	few	TRBV18	ASSPGQQETQY
TRBJ1-1	.	TRBV9	ASSPVFNTGAF
TRBJ2-3	once	TRBV7-6	ASSLTLARTDTQY
TRBJ2-7	once	TRBV5-1	ASSLEVGSSYEQY
TRBJ1-2	.	TRBV19	ASSIDLNGNYGYT
TRBJ1-1	.	TRBV5-6	ASSLDNRVNTEAF
TRBJ1-2	.	TRBV7-8	ASSLVSGSVNYGYT
TRBJ2-1	.	TRBV10-1	ASSETRQWPYNEQF
TRBJ2-6	.	TRBV2	ASRGGSGANVLT
TRBJ1-4	.	TRBV11-2	ASSLGGDRAEKLF
TRBJ1-6	.	TRBV4-1	ASSQDFEGWYSPLH
TRBJ2-1	.	TRBV7-3	ASSLLAGGPSEQF